This T cell receptor (beta chain) is drawn from a study of T cell clones after liver transplantation. Whole-study context: TCRbeta sequencing after a pre-transplant mixed lymphocyte reaction identified graft-donor-reactive clones, later tracked in post-transplant blood. Pre-transplant mixed lymphocyte reactions yielded third-party-reactive TCRbeta sequences as comparators for graft-donor-reactive sequences.

In the case of this clone: The antigen is not known.

Measured with immunoSEQ multiplex PCR; TCRdb has only the in-frame clones, and not every one. The sample records about 20,000 clones, just under 80% being singletons. Per the germline V gene, CDR1 is MDHEN and CDR2 is SYDVKM. CDR3 size: 11 residues. V shed 1 base and J shed 3 bases, with 1 base lying between them. CD3+CD4+ and CD3+CD8+ cells were FACS-sorted from thawed unstimulated PBMCs. Study-level results: A larger donor-reactive than third-party decline suggested partial antigen-specific deletion.

Sequencing used CD8+ T cells from blood, obtained roughly 55 months after liver transplant. This TCR was recovered from a human patient who received a liver transplant. Some T cells may have come from the graft donor. This chain uses TRBV28 with TRBJ2-7; D is unclear. The CDR3 nucleotides read TGTGCCAGCAGTTTATACTACGAGCAGTACTTC. Its protein product is CASSLYYEQYF.